Each of the 25 T cell receptor beta chains below was sequenced from the same sample in a study of blood T cell repertoires in COVID-19. Sequencing used immunoSEQ multiplex PCR; TCRdb keeps in-frame clones, though not all of them. The sample includes about 480,000 clones, approximately 88% of them seen just once. Source material: peripheral blood. Receptor source: a woman between 50 and 59 years old with COVID-19, enrolled during active disease.

About this clone itself: In the same sample, other DNA sequences code for this CDR3. This sequence joins TRBV5-4 and TRBJ1-2; D is uncertain. From germline, CDR1 is SGHNT and CDR2 YYREEE (reference sequence). CDR3 length: 15 residues. V lost 0 bases and J lost 3, with 12 bases in between. DNA for the CDR3: TGTGCCAGCAGCTTGGGAGGGAGCTCAGACTATGGCTACACCTTC. It codes for CASSLGGSSDYGYTF.

The chain couples TRBV5-1 to TRBJ2-7; 8 positions match TRBD1. The J segment lost 5 bases and the V segment lost 4 bases, leaving 17 bases of the junction unmatched. Germline assignment: CDR1 SGHRS and CDR2 YFSETQ. This CDR3 comprises 17 residues. The CDR3: CASSGTRTGRGVNEQYF. CDR3 bases: TGCGCCAGCAGCGGGACAAGGACAGGGCGTGGGGTAAACGAGCAGTACTTC.

CDR3 sequence: CASSSEGGGYTF. The CDR3 nucleotides are TGTGCCAGCAGCTCAGAAGGAGGTGGCTACACCTTC. The rearrangement uses TRBV12-3 or TRBV12-4 and TRBJ1-2; D is unclear. This CDR3 is 12 amino acids long. Trimming stripped 6 bases from V and 7 bases from J, with 12 bases between.

This clone was recorded only once. J is TRBJ2-6 and V is TRBV5-1; TRBD1 matches 7 bases. CDR3 length: 15 amino acids. V lost 4 bases and J lost 2; bases outside the gene matches: 3. Germline-derived CDR1 and CDR2 are SGHRS and YFSETQ. The CDR3: CASSIQGTGANVLTF. The CDR3 DNA sequence: TGCGCCAGCAGCATACAGGGGACTGGGGCCAACGTCCTGACTTTC.

V is TRBV24-1 and J is TRBJ1-1; D unresolved. Trimming removed 8 bases from V and 3 bases from J, with 9 bases in between. Looked up from germline, CDR1 is KGHDR and CDR2 is SFDVKD. The CDR3 is 12 residues long. CDR3 amino acids: CATIVDHTEAFF. In DNA form, the CDR3 reads TGTGCCACCATAGTAGATCACACTGAAGCTTTCTTT.

As to this clone: Other DNA sequences from this sample encode an identical CDR3 as well. This chain joins TRBV30 and TRBJ1-3, with D maybe TRBD1 (5 bases). The CDR3 spans 14 residues. Germline CDR1 is GTSNPN and CDR2 is SVGIG (reference sequence). V was pared by 0 bases and J by 0 bases, with 6 bases between. Here the CDR3 reads CAWSVTGSGNTIYF. The CDR3 bases are TGTGCCTGGAGTGTAACAGGCTCTGGAAACACCATATATTTT.

The chain carries TRBV11-2 and TRBJ1-3; the D gene is possibly TRBD1 (5 bases). The ends were cut back, 2 bases at V and 2 bases at J, with 13 bases in the middle. Per the germline V gene, CDR1 is SGHAT and CDR2 is FQNNGV. The CDR3 is 16 residues long. In DNA, the CDR3 is TGTGCCAGCAGCTTAAACGTTCCAGGGACTGGAAACACCATATATTTT. Encoded protein: CASSLNVPGTGNTIYF. Combining the CDR3 with reference TRBV11-2 and TRBJ1-3 gives the whole variable domain EAGVAQSPRYKIIEKRQSVAFWCNPISGHATLYWYQQILGQGPKLLIQFQNNGVVDDSQLPKDRFSAERLKGVDSTLKIQPAKLEDSAVYLCASSLNVPGTGNTIYFGEGSWLTVV.

The chain couples TRBV18 to TRBJ1-1; D possibly corresponds to TRBD1 (6 bases). Trimming took 1 base from V and 3 from J, leaving 12 bases between them. CDR3 length: 15 residues. Germline CDR1 and CDR2: KGHSH and LQKENI. The CDR3 DNA reads as TGTGCCAGCTCACCACGGGCAGGGGATTACACTGAAGCTTTCTTT. It codes for CASSPRAGDYTEAFF.

The V and J genes are TRBV3-1 (or the pseudogene TRBV3-2) and TRBJ1-5; D is uncertain. The CDR3 loop spans 13 amino acids. Germline V gene sequence: CDR1 LGHDT, CDR2 YNNKEL (reference sequence). Trimming removed 2 bases from V and 4 bases from J, with 6 bases in between. CDR3 sequence reads: CASSQSLNQPQHF. For the CDR3, the DNA is TGTGCCAGCAGCCAATCCCTTAATCAGCCCCAGCATTTT.

Regarding this clone: Other nucleotide sequences from this sample produce the same CDR3. This sequence joins TRBV7-9 and TRBJ2-7, with TRBD1 as a possible D gene (5 bases). Trimming took off 5 bases at V and 6 bases at J, with 11 bases between the two ends. Germline values: CDR1 SEHNR, CDR2 FQNEAQ (reference sequence). The CDR3 consists of 12 residues. The CDR3 DNA sequence: TGTGCCAGCAGCCCCCGACAGAGCGAGCAGTACTTC. Amino acid sequence: CASSPRQSEQYF.

The chain links TRBV12-5 to TRBJ2-3, with D possibly matching TRBD1 (6 bases). The CDR3 has 16 amino acids. Trimming pared 4 bases from V and 2 bases from J, leaving 16 bases between. Germline-derived CDR1 and CDR2 are LGHNT and FRNRAP. The CDR3 here is CASGSGTRSYTDTQYF. CDR3 nucleotide sequence: TGTGCTAGTGGTTCAGGGACACGAAGTTACACAGATACGCAGTATTTT.

This chain links TRBV5-1 with TRBJ1-2, with 8 positions matching TRBD1. The CDR3 totals 15 residues. CDR1 is SGHRS and CDR2 is YFSETQ in the germline V gene. The J segment lost 3 bases and the V segment lost 0 bases, leaving 4 bases of the junction unmatched. For the CDR3, the DNA is TGCGCCAGCAGCTTGGGGACAGGGATTGACTATGGCTACACCTTC. Protein: CASSLGTGIDYGYTF.

This clone was recorded once. The rearrangement uses TRBV5-6 and TRBJ1-1; perhaps TRBD1 as D (5 bases). Between the trimmed V and J ends, which lost 1 base and 1 base, there was a span of 11 bases. The CDR3 is 15 residues long. Germline CDR1 reads SGHDT; CDR2 reads YYEEEE. CDR3 sequence: CASSLYRRGNTEAFF. The CDR3 region has the DNA TGTGCCAGCAGCTTGTACAGGCGAGGGAACACTGAAGCTTTCTTT.

The chain uses TRBV4-2 and TRBJ2-3; 7 positions agree with TRBD2. V was clipped by 0 bases and J by 4 bases; unmatched bases: 13. Looked up from germline, CDR1 is LGHNA and CDR2 is YNFKEQ. This CDR3 comprises 18 residues. The CDR3 DNA sequence: TGTGCCAGCAGCCAAGAAGGATTTGGGAGGGGCCGGTCAGATACGCAGTATTTT. Amino acids: CASSQEGFGRGRSDTQYF.

V and J are TRBV20-1 and TRBJ1-1; D ambiguous. V was cut by 3 bases and J by 1 base, with 9 bases left in between. The CDR3 consists of 13 residues. Germline lookup yields CDR1 DFQATT and CDR2 SNEGSKA (reference sequence). CDR3 in amino acids: CSASKQTNTEAFF. CDR3 in DNA: TGCAGTGCTAGTAAACAGACGAACACTGAAGCTTTCTTT.

The V and J genes are TRBV5-4 and TRBJ2-7; TRBD2 is a possible D gene (6 bases). The CDR3 has 13 residues. V was shortened by 3 bases and J by 5 bases, with 12 bases between the two germline ends. Germline V CDR1 and CDR2: SGHNT, YYREEE (reference sequence). CDR3 nucleotide sequence: TGTGCCAGCAGCTCGGGGGTGGTCGACGAGCAGTACTTC. This translates into CASSSGVVDEQYF.

The chain couples TRBV13 to TRBJ1-1; 8 nucleotides line up with TRBD1. Germline values: CDR1 PRHDT, CDR2 FYEKMQ (reference sequence). V lost 5 bases and J lost 0; bases outside the gene matches: 8. This CDR3 contains 16 residues. The CDR3 DNA reads as TGTGCCAGCAGCACGGGACAGGCTGCTATGAACACTGAAGCTTTCTTT. This codes for CASSTGQAAMNTEAFF.

This clone was recorded only once. The chain has TRBV7-9 and TRBJ1-1; tentative D call: TRBD1 (6 bases). The germline V and J ends were trimmed by 6 bases and 3 bases, with 17 bases remaining between them. Germline assignment: CDR1 SEHNR and CDR2 FQNEAQ (reference sequence). This CDR3 contains 15 residues. This chain's CDR3 is CASSSWHSGDTEAFF. CDR3 nucleotides: TGTGCCAGCAGTTCTTGGCATTCAGGGGACACTGAAGCTTTCTTT.

This chain connects TRBV10-3 to TRBJ2-4; the D gene is possibly TRBD1 (5 bases). Germline CDR1 is ENHRY and CDR2 is SYGVKD. This CDR3 is built from 13 residues. Trimming cost V 5 bases and J 5 bases, with 10 bases left between them. The CDR3 coding sequence is TGTGCCATCAGTCCGCCAGGGCAAAACATTCAGTACTTC. Amino acid sequence: CAISPPGQNIQYF.

This clone has only one observation. This chain uses TRBV30 with TRBJ2-3, with D tentatively TRBD2 (5 bases). The CDR3 is made up of 15 amino acids. The V and J ends lost 0 bases and 2 bases respectively, with 12 bases between them. Germline assignment: CDR1 GTSNPN and CDR2 SVGIG (reference sequence). CDR3 coding DNA: TGTGCCTGGAGTGTGAGGGCGGAGATCACAGATACGCAGTATTTT. Translation gives CAWSVRAEITDTQYF.

The chain links TRBV15 to TRBJ1-1, with a possible D match to TRBD1 (6 bases). Trimming took off 3 bases at V and 10 bases at J, with 12 bases between the two ends. There are 12 residues in the CDR3. Germline values: CDR1 LNHNV, CDR2 YYDKDF (reference sequence). CDR3: CATSRVQGRAFF. The CDR3 DNA follows: TGTGCCACCAGCAGGGTACAGGGAAGAGCTTTCTTT.

V gene TRBV6-6 combines with J gene TRBJ2-2; tentatively, D is TRBD2 (7 bases). The CDR3 covers 16 residues. The germline CDR1 and CDR2 sequences are MNHNY and SVGAGI (reference sequence). V shed 0 bases and J shed 7 bases, with 15 bases lying between them. DNA of the CDR3: TGTGCCAGCAGTTACTCGAGGGCGGGGGCTGTCGGGGAGCTGTTTTTT. The encoded protein is CASSYSRAGAVGELFF.

The V call is TRBV5-1, the J call TRBJ1-1; D unclear. Trimming pared 5 bases from V and 1 base from J, leaving 12 bases between. Germline values: CDR1 SGHRS, CDR2 YFSETQ. This CDR3 has 14 residues. CDR3 nucleotide sequence: TGCGCCAGCAGTTTCCAGGCGGGGAACACTGAAGCTTTCTTT. Translation gives CASSFQAGNTEAFF.

The chain employs TRBV28 and TRBJ1-1; D is unclear. The CDR3 extends over 16 amino acids. Trimming stripped 7 bases from V and 3 bases from J, with 21 bases between. CDR1 is MDHEN and CDR2 is SYDVKM in the germline V gene. The CDR3, as DNA: TGTGCCAGCACCTCCGGGTCGATGGGTGAGGACACTGAAGCTTTCTTT. Protein sequence: CASTSGSMGEDTEAFF.

The chain carries TRBV5-1 and TRBJ2-3, with TRBD1 identical over 7 bases. The germline V gene encodes CDR1 SGHRS and CDR2 YFSETQ. The CDR3 covers 14 residues. The trim removed 7 bases at V and 1 base at J, leaving 6 bases unmatched. CDR3 DNA sequence: TGCGCCAGCGGAGAGGGGGCCCGCACAGATACGCAGTATTTT. Amino acid sequence: CASGEGARTDTQYF. Based on the CDR3 plus reference TRBV5-1 and TRBJ2-3, the full variable domain is KAGVTQTPRYLIKTRGQQVTLSCSPISGHRSVSWYQQTPGQGLQFLFEYFSETQRNKGNFPGRFSGRQFSNSRSEMNVSTLELGDSALYLCASGEGARTDTQYFGPGTRLTVL.